These 29 T cell receptor beta chains were all obtained from the same sample, sequenced in a study of shared clonotypes between healthy human individuals. Clones were read by immunoSEQ multiplex PCR, and TCRdb kept only the in-frame ones, dropping some. The table records more than 550,000 clones, roughly 91% of them present only once. Input material: memory CD8+ T cells from PBMCs. Subset of the sample: CD45RO+ cells pooled with CCR7-negative TemRA cells. The receptor source for this set is a man between 18 and 29 years old in good health. Some clones in this sample may be carry-over from other donors' samples.

V is TRBV7-9 and J is TRBJ1-2, with TRBD1 matching 7 bases. This CDR3 region has 15 residues. The J segment lost 6 bases and the V segment lost 1 base, leaving 8 bases of the junction unmatched. Looked up from germline, CDR1 is SEHNR and CDR2 is FQNEAQ (reference sequence). CDR3: CASSLGPGGNHGYTF. In DNA, the CDR3 is TGTGCCAGCAGCTTAGGGCCAGGGGGAAACCATGGCTACACCTTC. The variable domain in full, completed from reference TRBV7-9 and TRBJ1-2, reads DTGVSQNPRHKITKRGQNVTFRCDPISEHNRLYWYRQTLGQGPEFLTYFQNEAQLEKSRLLSDRFSAERPKGSFSTLEIQRTEQGDSAMYLCASSLGPGGNHGYTFGSGTRLTVV.

The sample holds one count of this clone. The gene calls are TRBV5-4 and TRBJ2-7; 11 bases align to TRBD1. This CDR3 is built from 15 residues. Germline V gene lookup returns CDR1 SGHNT and CDR2 YYREEE (reference sequence). Losses at the gene ends were 2 bases for V and 4 bases for J; bases not matched to a gene: 5. Here the CDR3 DNA reads TGTGCCAGCAGCTTTCAGGACAGGGGGCCGTACGAGCAGTACTTC. Translating gives CASSFQDRGPYEQYF.

J is TRBJ1-1 and V is TRBV30; unclear D gene. Trimming removed 2 bases from V and 8 bases from J, with 12 bases in between. The CDR3 extends over 12 amino acids. CDR1 and CDR2 (germline): GTSNPN, SVGIG (reference sequence). The CDR3 nucleotides read TGTGCCTGGAGTATACGGCCCAGGGAAGCTTTCTTT. It translates to CAWSIRPREAFF. Full variable domain (outside the CDR3, taken from reference TRBV30 and TRBJ1-1): SQTIHQWPATLVQPVGSPLSLECTVEGTSNPNLYWYRQAAGRGLQLLFYSVGIGQISSEVPQNLSASRPQDRQFILSSKKLLLSDSGFYLCAWSIRPREAFFGQGTRLTVV.

This clone came up once. The chain links TRBV2 to TRBJ2-2; 7 positions match TRBD2. This CDR3 region has 16 residues. The V and J ends lost 10 bases and 6 bases, in that order; junction bases with no gene match: 17. Germline V lookup: CDR1 SNHLY, CDR2 FYNNEI. CDR3 sequence reads: CATDPPGLVLPGELFF. The CDR3 coding sequence is TGTGCCACTGACCCGCCCGGACTAGTTCTTCCCGGGGAGCTGTTTTTT.

The rearrangement links TRBV21-1 to TRBJ1-5. TRBV21-1 represents a pseudogene. The CDR3 has 15 residues. The CDR3 DNA reads as TGTGCCAGCAGCACCGCCTTGGTAGGCTATCAGCCCCAGCATTTT. Residues: CASSTALVGYQPQHF.

The gene calls are TRBV9 and TRBJ1-4, with 9 nucleotides matching TRBD1. V gave up 3 bases and J gave up 3 bases; unmatched junction bases: 6. The germline gives CDR1 SGDLS, CDR2 YYNGEE. The CDR3 is 16 amino acids. CDR3 sequence reads: CASSARDRAANEKLFF. CDR3 bases: TGTGCCAGCAGCGCCCGGGACAGGGCGGCTAATGAAAAACTGTTTTTT.

CDR3 bases: TGCGCCAGCAGGCAACAAGCAACTAATGAAAAACTGTTTTTT. It codes for CASRQQATNEKLFF. The chain recombines TRBV4-1 with TRBJ1-4; D is ambiguous. The ends were cut back, 6 bases at V and 0 bases at J, with 8 bases in the middle. The CDR3 loop spans 14 amino acids. From germline, CDR1 is MGHRA and CDR2 YSYEKL.

The gene calls are TRBV7-9 and TRBJ2-1; D ambiguous. V was clipped by 10 bases and J by 2 bases, with 12 bases between them. This CDR3 has 13 amino acids. CDR1 is SEHNR, CDR2 FQNEAQ, per germline (reference sequence). CDR3 sequence (DNA): TGTGCCACCTACAGTCTACCCTACAATGAGCAGTTCTTC. It encodes CATYSLPYNEQFF.

The CDR3 sequence: CASSILTGNQPQHF. The CDR3 DNA reads as TGTGCCAGCAGTATACTGACGGGGAATCAGCCCCAGCATTTT. The chain joins TRBV28 to TRBJ1-5; D gene ambiguous. The CDR3 loop spans 14 amino acids. The germline CDR1 and CDR2 sequences are MDHEN and SYDVKM. V was shortened by 5 bases and J by 4 bases, with 12 bases between the two germline ends.

The DNA of the CDR3 is TGTGCCAGCGGCGAAGAGGGGCTCTACGAGCAGTACTTC. Translating gives CASGEEGLYEQYF. The gene calls are TRBV2 and TRBJ2-7; tentatively, D is TRBD1 or TRBD2 (5 bases each). Deletions cut 8 bases from V and 3 bases from J, with 14 bases between. The V gene's germline CDR1 is SNHLY and CDR2 FYNNEI. This CDR3 has 13 residues. Variable domain in full (rest from reference TRBV2 and TRBJ2-7): EPEVTQTPSHQVTQMGQEVILRCVPISNHLYFYWYRQILGQKVEFLVSFYNNEISEKSEIFDDQFSVERPDGSNFTLKIRSTKLEDSAMYFCASGEEGLYEQYFGPGTRLTVT.

The rearrangement uses TRBV4-1 and TRBJ2-1; tentative D call: TRBD2 (6 bases). This CDR3 is built from 18 residues. Germline V CDR1 and CDR2: MGHRA, YSYEKL. V was shortened by 2 bases and J by 3 bases, with 20 bases between the two germline ends. DNA for the CDR3: TGCGCCAGCAGCCAAAATCCCCCAGCTAGCGTAATCTACAATGAGCAGTTCTTC. As protein: CASSQNPPASVIYNEQFF.

A note on this clone: This CDR3 is also generated by other DNA sequences in the sample. The rearrangement joins TRBV28 to TRBJ1-2; D not resolved. V lost 3 bases and J lost 1, with 6 bases in between. Germline loops: CDR1 MDHEN, CDR2 SYDVKM. The CDR3 runs to 13 residues. CDR3 loop: CASSLLVNYGYTF. The CDR3 DNA reads TGTGCCAGCAGTTTGTTGGTTAACTATGGCTACACCTTC.

To note about this clone: Sequence at one end of the junction differs from germline and may be a read error. CDR3 in amino acids: CASSYSSISDEQYF. The CDR3 DNA reads TGTGCCAGCAGTTACTCGTCCATCTCCGACGAGCAGTACTTC. The V call is TRBV6-5, the J call TRBJ2-7; D gene ambiguous. The CDR3 contains 14 residues. Germline CDR1 and CDR2: MNHEY and SVGAGI.

On this clone itself: The same CDR3 also results from other DNA sequences found in this sample. V gene TRBV11-2 combines with J gene TRBJ1-1; tentative D call: TRBD1 (5 bases). Trimming shortened V by 5 bases and J by 5 bases, and 9 bases separated the two germline ends. The CDR3 runs to 12 residues. Germline CDR1 reads SGHAT; CDR2 reads FQNNGV. CDR3 protein: CASSRGGTEAFF. As DNA, the CDR3 is TGTGCCAGCAGCCGCGGGGGAACTGAAGCTTTCTTT.

The V gene is TRBV9, the J gene TRBJ1-4; TRBD1 aligns across 8 bases. Unmatched junction bases numbered 11, after V lost 4 bases and J lost 3 bases. Looked up from germline, CDR1 is SGDLS and CDR2 is YYNGEE. The CDR3 consists of 17 residues. The CDR3 nucleotides are TGTGCCAGCAGCACTCCCCTCAGGGGGCCGGCTAATGAAAAACTGTTTTTT. Amino acids: CASSTPLRGPANEKLFF.

The V call is TRBV15, the J call TRBJ1-5; 9 bases align to TRBD1. Germline CDR1 reads LNHNV; CDR2 reads YYDKDF (reference sequence). CDR3 size: 15 residues. Trimming cost V 10 bases and J 3 bases; bases outside gene matches: 10. The CDR3 spells CASTRGTGPNQPQHF. The CDR3 DNA is TGTGCCAGCACCCGGGGGACAGGGCCCAATCAGCCCCAGCATTTT.

CDR3 loop: CASSSQTAEWDTQYF. CDR3 in DNA: TGTGCCAGCAGTTCCCAGACAGCGGAGTGGGATACGCAGTATTTT. V and J are TRBV5-6 and TRBJ2-3; D may be TRBD1 or TRBD2 (5 bases each). Between the trimmed V and J ends, which lost 5 bases and 6 bases, there was a span of 19 bases. CDR3 length: 15 amino acids. Germline CDR1 reads SGHDT; CDR2 reads YYEEEE.

This CDR3 is CASSPPGTENTEAFF. The CDR3 DNA reads TGTGCCAGCAGTCCGCCCGGGACAGAGAACACTGAAGCTTTCTTT. This chain joins TRBV28 and TRBJ1-1, with 7 nucleotides matching TRBD1. The junction had 7 bases not matched to a gene; V was cut back by 5 bases and J by 1 base. This CDR3 has 15 amino acids. Germline CDR1 is MDHEN and CDR2 is SYDVKM.

The genes are TRBV6-1 and TRBJ2-3; D possibly corresponds to TRBD1 (7 bases). The V gene lost 4 bases and the J gene lost 0 bases, with 20 bases spanning the gap. CDR3 length: 18 amino acids. Germline CDR1 and CDR2: MNHNS and SASEGT. The CDR3 is CASSGARGALSSTDTQYF. In nucleotides, the CDR3 is TGTGCCAGCAGTGGAGCCAGGGGGGCCCTTTCTAGCACAGATACGCAGTATTTT.

The CDR3 spells CATSRDLVGLTYNEQFF. The CDR3 DNA is TGTGCCACCAGCAGAGATCTCGTCGGGCTTACCTACAATGAGCAGTTCTTC. This rearrangement joins TRBV15 to TRBJ2-1; D not resolved. V was trimmed by 0 bases and J by 2 bases, leaving 14 bases between them. This CDR3 spans 17 amino acids. Germline lookup yields CDR1 LNHNV and CDR2 YYDKDF (reference sequence).

This sequence joins TRBV19 and TRBJ1-1, with no clear D. This CDR3 spans 14 amino acids. Germline CDR1 is LNHDA and CDR2 is SQIVND (reference sequence). Trimming stripped 7 bases from V and 3 bases from J, with 15 bases between. CDR3 protein: CASTSGPRDTEAFF. The CDR3, as DNA: TGTGCCAGTACCTCCGGCCCAAGGGACACTGAAGCTTTCTTT.

V is TRBV25-1 and J is TRBJ2-5; D perhaps matches TRBD1 (5 bases). CDR1 and CDR2 from the germline V gene are MGHDK and SYGVNS. V lost 2 bases to trimming and J lost 8 bases, with 12 bases between them. The CDR3 is made up of 13 amino acids. For the CDR3, the DNA is TGTGCCAGCAGTGAAACAGGAAATTTAACCCAGTACTTC. Translated: CASSETGNLTQYF.

This sequence joins TRBV27 and TRBJ1-6; 9 bases are a match to TRBD1. The CDR3 is 16 residues long. Trimming removed 8 bases from V and 9 bases from J; junction bases left unmatched: 14. Germline-derived CDR1 and CDR2 are MNHEY and SMNVEV (reference sequence). The CDR3 DNA reads TGTGCCAGCCGGGCTGGTTCCGGGACAGGGTCTTCACCCCTCCACTTT. The encoded protein is CASRAGSGTGSSPLHF.

The J gene is TRBJ1-1, the V gene TRBV6-5; TRBD1 matches 7 bases. The germline CDR1 and CDR2 sequences are MNHEY and SVGAGI. After removal of 4 bases from V and 0 bases from J, the junction contained 5 bases not matched to a gene. CDR3 length equals 15 residues. The CDR3 region has the DNA TGTGCCAGCAGTTCGTACAGGGGTATGAACACTGAAGCTTTCTTT. It specifies CASSSYRGMNTEAFF.

The chain employs TRBV29-1 and TRBJ1-1, with 7 nucleotides matching TRBD1. This CDR3 comprises 12 residues. The V segment lost 6 bases and the J segment 4 bases; nucleotides outside the gene matches: 5. The germline V gene encodes CDR1 SQVTM and CDR2 ANQGSEA. The CDR3 here is CSVDGTATEAFF. Written as DNA, the CDR3 is TGCAGCGTAGATGGGACAGCCACTGAAGCTTTCTTT. Based on the CDR3 plus reference TRBV29-1 and TRBJ1-1, the full variable domain is SAVISQKPSRDICQRGTSLTIQCQVDSQVTMMFWYRQQPGQSLTLIATANQGSEATYESGFVIDKFPISRPNLTFSTLTVSNMSPEDSSIYLCSVDGTATEAFFGQGTRLTVV.

The rearrangement joins TRBV4-1 to TRBJ2-1; TRBD2 matches 8 bases. Germline V gene sequence: CDR1 MGHRA, CDR2 YSYEKL. The CDR3 sequence is 15 residues long. After removal of 4 bases from V and 2 bases from J, the junction contained 4 bases not matched to a gene. The CDR3, as DNA: TGCGCCAGCAGCCTACATAGCGGGACCTACAATGAGCAGTTCTTC. Amino acids: CASSLHSGTYNEQFF.

V gene TRBV27 combines with J gene TRBJ1-1, with D hard to call. The CDR3 consists of 14 residues. The germline V and J ends were trimmed by 1 base and 3 bases, with 9 bases remaining between them. Germline V lookup: CDR1 MNHEY, CDR2 SMNVEV (reference sequence). CDR3 region: CASSLYAAYTEAFF. The DNA for the CDR3 is TGTGCCAGCAGTTTATACGCCGCCTACACTGAAGCTTTCTTT.

The chain couples TRBV25-1 to TRBJ2-7, with 11 bases fitting TRBD2. CDR1 is MGHDK and CDR2 is SYGVNS in the germline V gene. The V segment lost 4 bases and the J segment 2 bases; nucleotides outside the gene matches: 10. The CDR3 totals 17 residues. DNA of the CDR3: TGTGCCAGCAGTGGCCCCCATACTAGCGGGAGCACCTACGAGCAGTACTTC. Translation gives CASSGPHTSGSTYEQYF.

This clone came up once. The V call is TRBV4-3, the J call TRBJ2-1; D tentatively reads TRBD1 or TRBD2 (5 bases each). V was pared by 3 bases and J by 6 bases, with 21 bases between. The CDR3 has 17 amino acids. CDR1 LGHNA and CDR2 YSLEER come from the germline V gene. The CDR3: CASSHPPWGGEGNEQFF. Here the CDR3 DNA reads TGCGCCAGCAGCCACCCCCCTTGGGGCGGAGAGGGCAATGAGCAGTTCTTC.